The entry below gives a single T cell receptor beta chain sequence along with its context. The antigen this receptor binds is unknown. Base qualities are not provided; no much larger clone lies one nucleotide away. Relative to germline, V is 8 bases shorter and J is 10 bases shorter, with 12 bases between their ends. CDR1 and CDR2 are drawn from the germline V gene: SNHLY, FYNNEI. The CDR3 runs 12 amino acids, cysteine and phenylalanine included. Of the read, only the CDR3 DNA is kept; its 36 bases are in frame from base 1. This specimen belongs to a study of T cell responses to AZD1222 COVID-19 vaccine (dated by TCRdb to the early 2020s). Some background on the complete study: AZD1222 recipients given second doses at about 4 weeks or at about 12 weeks were pooled, since spike-specific TCR depth and breadth were not found to differ between the two schedules. Trial participants were enrolled by age into subgroups of 18-55, 56-69 and 70-plus years, and around 140, 26 and 57 TCR-sequenced participants, respectively, were included in these subgroups. TCR sequencing was performed for approximately 240 trial participants, of whom about 210 were given two doses of AZD1222 and approximately 25 were given two doses of MenACWY control vaccine. Here is what the overall study found, with its caveats: CD4 TCRs associated with the vaccine covered the entire spike protein, and the dominant responses were in regions 160-218 and 743-854. Conclusions about previously exposed vaccinees were limited because only six AZD1222 recipients were SARS-CoV-2 seropositive at baseline. After two AZD1222 doses, both the breadth and the depth of spike-specific TCRs were significantly higher than at day 0 and than in MenACWY recipients. Nearly half of unique spike-specific TCRs reportedly recognized epitopes outside regions mutated in the B.1.351 and B.1.1.7 variants. The 56-69-year group was small, and its depth increase did not reach significance, likely because of low power. Because no samples from the day 14 peak response were available, repertoires could be characterized only after the peak T cell response. Participants were mostly white British, with more females than males. The authors suggested clonal diversity may have been underestimated.

Taken with the paper, the label for time point translates to: baseline before first vaccination. Vaccinee samples came from UK trials COV001 and COV002, including a single-blind randomized controlled phase 2/3 trial of AZD1222 (ChAdOx1 nCoV-19) in healthy adults. For TCRbeta chain sequencing, PBMC samples from trial participants were taken at day 0 and at day 28 after the second dose. The CDR3 regions of human TCRbeta chains were subjected to immunosequencing. Per the source publication's procedure: Repertoire TCRs were matched against a reference library of SARS-CoV-2-specific TCRs generated with the MIRA antigen-specificity platform. Breadth was defined as the fraction of unique TCRs that were SARS-CoV-2-associated. Depth was defined as the fraction of total T cells that were SARS-CoV-2-associated. Using the MIRA data, every spike-specific TCR was mapped to the spike region that the TCR reacted to and assigned to either a CD4 or a CD8 class. Log10-transformed breadth and depth values were compared by one-way ANOVA with Sidak's multiple comparisons tests. Entries here come from immuneACCESS through TCRdb and include only in-frame sequences with V and J called. Some clones fail to appear in such tables; in the studies checked, an unresolved V gene covers under half of the shortfall, and the cause of the remainder is unknown. That table furnishes V, J and clone size, whereas the DNA furnished D and trimming. This sample holds around 100,000 clones; approximately 90% were observed only once. The ten most abundant clones make up 2.5% to 4% of the sample.

This TCR was sampled from an adult in good health. The sequenced sample was peripheral blood, obtained on day 0 of AZD1222 vaccination. This chain joins TRBV2 to TRBJ1-6; a confident D gene designation cannot be given. CDR3 region: CASSVFESPLHF. In nucleotides, the sequence is TGTGCCAGCTCAGTCTTTGAATCACCCCTCCACTTT.